This T cell receptor beta chain was identified during a study of T cell responses to AZD1222 COVID-19 vaccine. Whole-study findings and limits: Elevations in Spike-specific TCR breadth and depth followed administration of two AZD1222 doses. Along spike, vaccine-associated CD4 TCRs were found throughout, with dominance at 160-218 and 743-854. Repertoire sampling happened only post peak T cell response. Clonal diversity was possibly underestimated; the donors were predominantly white British and more often female.

Germline CDR1 reads MNHEY; CDR2 reads SVGEGT. Germline trimming cut 7 bases from V and 4 bases from J; bases unmatched to any gene: 12. This CDR3 is built from 16 residues. Remarks on this clone: Its antigen is unknown.

Generated by immunoSEQ multiplex PCR, the TCRdb table keeps only in-frame clones and is missing some. The sample contains over 95,000 clones, 80% to 90% of which appear only once. The starting material was peripheral blood, obtained on day 0 of AZD1222 vaccination. This receptor was taken from an adult in good health. The V and J genes are TRBV6-2 or TRBV6-3 and TRBJ1-5, with 8 nucleotides matching TRBD1. This CDR3 reads CASIPPRDRSNQPQHF. The CDR3 nucleotides are TGTGCCAGCATCCCTCCCCGGGACAGGTCTAATCAGCCCCAGCATTTT.